This T cell receptor (beta chain) comes out of a study of T cell responses to AZD1222 COVID-19 vaccine. Points from the study as a whole: Baseline antibody screening turned up just six or seven seropositive AZD1222 recipients. Spike-wide coverage was observed for vaccine-associated CD4 TCRs, with dominant responses at 160-218 and 743-854. Sampling that yielded the repertoires occurred only after the peak T cell response. Recipients of two AZD1222 doses showed rising Spike-specific TCR breadth and depth.

This table comes from immunoSEQ multiplex PCR, and its TCRdb copy is limited to in-frame clones, with some not included. Its table lists more than 110,000 clones. Regarding this clone: The antigen remains undetermined.

V lost 6 bases to trimming and J lost 4 bases, with 15 bases between them. Germline CDR1 MNHEY, CDR2 SVGAGI. This CDR3 spans 14 amino acids. The sample taken for sequencing was peripheral blood. This chain links TRBV6-5 with TRBJ1-2; D is unresolved. This clonotype was sampled from an adult in good health. CDR3 sequence (DNA): TGTGCCAGCAGCCGAGAGAGGGCACTCTATGGCTACACCTTC. Its translation: CASSRERALYGYTF.